Below are 22 T cell receptor beta chains sequenced from a single sample in a study of blood T cell repertoires in COVID-19. Assay used: immunoSEQ multiplex PCR; TCRdb lists only in-frame clones, some missing. Here the sample spans tens of thousands of clones, approximately 84% being singletons. Material: peripheral blood. The receptors were sampled from a man in his fifties or sixties with COVID-19, enrolled during active disease.

The chain links TRBV5-6 to TRBJ2-5, with D perhaps TRBD1 (6 bases). The CDR3 spans 13 residues. The V gene lost 4 bases and the J gene lost 1 base, with 8 bases spanning the gap. Germline values: CDR1 SGHDT, CDR2 YYEEEE. The CDR3 region is CASSRTVQETQYF. CDR3 bases: TGTGCCAGCAGCAGGACAGTCCAAGAGACCCAGTACTTC.

This clone was counted between two and nine times. This chain joins TRBV14 and TRBJ1-3, with 12 bases aligning to TRBD1. The CDR3 is 18 residues long. With V trimmed by 6 bases and J by 4 bases, 13 bases remained unmatched. CDR1 and CDR2 from the germline V gene are SGHDN and FVKESK. Here the CDR3 reads CASSLYPPGQGAGNTIYF. Written as DNA, the CDR3 is TGTGCCAGCAGTCTTTACCCTCCGGGACAGGGGGCCGGAAACACCATATATTTT. The variable domain in full, with the rest retrieved from reference TRBV14 and TRBJ1-3, is EAGVTQFPSHSVIEKGQTVTLRCDPISGHDNLYWYRRVMGKEIKFLLHFVKESKQDESGMPNNRFLAERTGGTYSTLKVQPAELEDSGVYFCASSLYPPGQGAGNTIYFGEGSWLTVV.

This rearrangement joins TRBV2 to TRBJ2-2, with 7 positions matching TRBD1. Germline lookup yields CDR1 SNHLY and CDR2 FYNNEI. V was pared by 7 bases and J by 4 bases, with 6 bases of the junction left unmatched. The CDR3 is 14 residues long. CDR3 sequence (DNA): TGTGCCAGCAAGGGGGCTCTGGTCACCGGGGAGCTGTTTTTT. This codes for CASKGALVTGELFF.

The V and J genes are TRBV2 and TRBJ1-5; D is possibly TRBD1 (6 bases). Germline V gene lookup returns CDR1 SNHLY and CDR2 FYNNEI. The CDR3 contains 15 residues. The V end lost 4 bases, the J end lost 2 bases, and 12 bases lay between the germline ends. CDR3 nucleotides: TGTGCCAGCAGTGTAGGGGGTTCGGGCAATCAGCCCCAGCATTTT. It specifies CASSVGGSGNQPQHF.

V and J are TRBV29-1 and TRBJ2-7, with D possibly matching TRBD2 (5 bases). The CDR3 runs 13 residues. Per germline, CDR1 SQVTM and CDR2 ANQGSEA. V was shortened by 5 bases and J by 3 bases, with 14 bases between the two germline ends. The CDR3 bases are TGCAGCGTTCGCCTACTACTAGGCTACGAGCAGTACTTC. Its translation: CSVRLLLGYEQYF.

The chain links TRBV19 to TRBJ1-1, with D hard to call. The V end was cut by 4 bases, the J end by 6 bases, with 9 bases between. This CDR3 has 12 amino acids. CDR1 and CDR2 from the germline V gene are LNHDA and SQIVND (reference sequence). CDR3 sequence reads: CASSTGKSEAFF. CDR3 bases: TGTGCCAGTAGTACAGGCAAATCTGAAGCTTTCTTT.

This chain links TRBV29-1 with TRBJ1-3, with 7 bases lining up with TRBD1. This CDR3 contains 14 residues. The ends lost 5 bases at V and 0 bases at J; junction bases unmatched: 4. Germline CDR1 SQVTM, CDR2 ANQGSEA. CDR3 region: CSVQRGLSGNTIYF. For the CDR3, the DNA is TGCAGCGTTCAAAGGGGGCTCTCTGGAAACACCATATATTTT.

The chain couples TRBV5-1 to TRBJ1-1; TRBD1 aligns across 8 bases. Germline V CDR1 and CDR2: SGHRS, YFSETQ. J gave up 1 base and V 3 bases, and 5 bases lay outside the gene matches. The CDR3 runs to 15 residues. CDR3 DNA sequence: TGCGCCAGCAGCTCGACAGGGGAGGGGAACACTGAAGCTTTCTTT. This encodes CASSSTGEGNTEAFF.

V is TRBV7-2 and J is TRBJ2-5; a possible D gene is TRBD2 (7 bases). The germline V and J ends were trimmed by 5 bases and 9 bases, with 25 bases remaining between them. This CDR3 spans 16 amino acids. Germline values: CDR1 SGHTA, CDR2 FQGNSA. The CDR3, as DNA: TGTGCCAGCAGCCCAAGTCGTCCGGGGGGCTCCACGCCCCAGTACTTC. Protein sequence: CASSPSRPGGSTPQYF.

The rearrangement uses TRBV2 and TRBJ1-2, with TRBD1 matching over 7 bases. Germline-derived CDR1 and CDR2 are SNHLY and FYNNEI. The CDR3 sequence is 17 residues long. V was pared by 6 bases and J by 0 bases, with 13 bases of the junction left unmatched. CDR3: CASSQTGTAKANYGYTF. CDR3 DNA sequence: TGTGCCAGCAGCCAGACCGGGACAGCAAAAGCTAACTATGGCTACACCTTC.

The chain is built from TRBV18 and TRBJ2-5, with D possibly TRBD1 on 6 matching bases. Between the trimmed V and J ends, which lost 3 bases and 3 bases, there was a span of 14 bases. The CDR3 spans 15 residues. In germline, CDR1 is KGHSH, CDR2 LQKENI. The CDR3 DNA is TGTGCCAGCTCACCCACGGCACAGGGCGAAGAGACCCAGTACTTC. It translates to CASSPTAQGEETQYF.

The rearrangement uses TRBV7-2 and TRBJ1-6; no firm D call. The length of the CDR3 is 16 residues. Germline loops: CDR1 SGHTA, CDR2 FQGNSA. V gave up 1 base and J gave up 11 bases, with 18 bases separating them. The chain's CDR3 is CASSLGIGSRVPPLHF. In nucleotides, the CDR3 is TGTGCCAGCAGCTTAGGTATCGGGAGCCGCGTTCCACCCCTCCACTTT.

This clone was seen only once. The rearrangement joins TRBV6-1 to TRBJ1-2; D unclear. The ends were cut back, 1 base at V and 6 bases at J, with 15 bases in the middle. From germline, CDR1 is MNHNS and CDR2 SASEGT. The CDR3 is 15 residues long. CDR3 bases: TGTGCCAGCAGTGAAGTGCAGGTTAGAGGGAATGGCTACACCTTC. Protein: CASSEVQVRGNGYTF.

The V gene is TRBV11-3, the J gene TRBJ2-4; TRBD2 matches 10 bases. V lost 1 base to trimming and J lost 6 bases; unmatched junction nucleotides: 3. Germline V gene data show CDR1 as SGHNT and CDR2 as YENEEA. The CDR3 covers 15 residues. Written as DNA, the CDR3 is TGTGCCAGCAGCTTAGGAGCGGGGGGGCGAAACATTCAGTACTTC. This sequence encodes CASSLGAGGRNIQYF.

This rearrangement joins TRBV7-3 to TRBJ2-1, with 7 positions matching TRBD1. The germline gives CDR1 SGHTA, CDR2 FQGTGA. V was clipped by 3 bases and J by 4 bases; unmatched bases: 6. The CDR3 consists of 15 residues. The CDR3 bases are TGTGCCAGCAGCTTGCTCGGGACAGCTTACAATGAGCAGTTCTTC. Translation: CASSLLGTAYNEQFF.

This clone was seen only a few times. The gene calls are TRBV5-4 and TRBJ1-5, with 7 bases identical to TRBD1. The CDR3 runs 14 residues. The J segment lost 2 bases and the V segment lost 4 bases, leaving 3 bases of the junction unmatched. In germline, CDR1 is SGHNT, CDR2 YYREEE (reference sequence). DNA of the CDR3: TGTGCCAGCAGCCAACAGGGGCGCAATCAGCCCCAGCATTTT. Translated, it gives CASSQQGRNQPQHF. The whole variable domain, filled in from reference TRBV5-4 and TRBJ1-5, reads ETGVTQSPTHLIKTRGQQVTLRCSSQSGHNTVSWYQQALGQGPQFIFQYYREEENGRGNFPPRFSGLQFPNYSSELNVNALELDDSALYLCASSQQGRNQPQHFGDGTRLSIL.

The genes are TRBV19 and TRBJ1-6; D perhaps matches TRBD1 (5 bases). The V gene's germline CDR1 is LNHDA and CDR2 SQIVND (reference sequence). CDR3 length: 13 amino acids. V lost 7 bases to trimming and J lost 7 bases, with 11 bases between them. CDR3 sequence (DNA): TGTGCCAGTAACAGACAGTCAAATTCACCCCTCCACTTT. It encodes CASNRQSNSPLHF.

This clone was counted once. The rearrangement uses TRBV6-4 and TRBJ2-1; maybe TRBD2 (6 bases). The V gene's germline CDR1 is MRHNA and CDR2 SNTAGT. CDR3 length: 13 amino acids. V was clipped by 0 bases and J by 6 bases, with 6 bases between them. Here the CDR3 DNA reads TGTGCCAGCAGTGACTCGCGGGGCAATGAGCAGTTCTTC. Translated, it gives CASSDSRGNEQFF.

This clone was observed a few times. The chain joins TRBV6-5 to TRBJ2-2; D perhaps matches TRBD1 (5 bases). This CDR3 comprises 14 residues. V was pared by 6 bases and J by 7 bases, with 15 bases between. From germline, CDR1 is MNHEY and CDR2 SVGAGI. The CDR3, as DNA: TGTGCCAGCAGACGGCGTAGGGGCGTCGGGGAGCTGTTTTTT. Its translation: CASRRRRGVGELFF.

The chain recombines TRBV28 with TRBJ1-1; no reliable D call. Trimming pared 3 bases from V and 10 bases from J, leaving 12 bases between. Germline CDR1 reads MDHEN; CDR2 reads SYDVKM. This CDR3 has 12 amino acids. The CDR3 nucleotides are TGTGCCAGCAGTTTTATGGTTGGAGGAGCTTTCTTT. This encodes CASSFMVGGAFF.

The genes are TRBV18 and TRBJ2-7; perhaps TRBD1 as D (5 bases). CDR3 length equals 15 residues. V lost 3 bases to trimming and J lost 5 bases, with 17 bases between them. Germline V CDR1 and CDR2: KGHSH, LQKENI. The CDR3 DNA reads TGTGCCAGCTCACCGCCGAGTTTGGGGCTTAACGAGCAGTACTTC. Its translation: CASSPPSLGLNEQYF.

CDR3: CASGPRTGVSGNTIYF. The DNA of the CDR3 is TGTGCTAGTGGCCCTAGGACAGGAGTCTCTGGAAACACCATATATTTT. This rearrangement joins TRBV12-5 to TRBJ1-3; 7 bases fit TRBD1. Germline CDR1 LGHNT, CDR2 FRNRAP. CDR3 length equals 16 residues. The J segment lost 0 bases and the V segment lost 6 bases, leaving 8 bases of the junction unmatched.